This passage covers 17 T cell receptor beta chains from one sample sequenced in a study of blood T cell repertoires in COVID-19. Assay used: immunoSEQ multiplex PCR; TCRdb lists only in-frame clones, some missing. Of approximately 240,000 clones in the sample, 65% to 85% were seen once. The sample comprised peripheral blood. The receptors originated from a woman in her 30s who had recovered from COVID-19.

The genes are TRBV30 and TRBJ1-2; 8 bases fit TRBD1. Germline lookup yields CDR1 GTSNPN and CDR2 SVGIG (reference sequence). This CDR3 has 12 residues. The V gene end was trimmed by 4 bases and the J gene end by 4 bases; junction bases not matched to a gene: 2. The CDR3 sequence: CAWTGGAYGYTF. The CDR3 nucleotides read TGTGCCTGGACAGGGGGCGCCTATGGCTACACCTTC.

The V gene is TRBV10-3, the J gene TRBJ1-5; a weak D match, TRBD1 (6 bases). The CDR3 runs 13 residues. V dropped 6 bases and J dropped 3 bases, with 9 bases sitting between them. Germline assignment: CDR1 ENHRY and CDR2 SYGVKD. The CDR3 sequence: CAIRQGSNQPQHF. CDR3 in DNA: TGTGCCATCAGACAGGGATCCAATCAGCCCCAGCATTTT.

The J gene is TRBJ2-3, the V gene TRBV24-1; 10 nucleotides agree with TRBD1. Looked up from germline, CDR1 is KGHDR and CDR2 is SFDVKD. This CDR3 has 17 amino acids. Germline trimming cut 0 bases from V and 1 base from J; bases unmatched to any gene: 3. The CDR3 DNA follows: TGTGCCACCAGTGATTTGGGAGGGACAGGGGGCACAGATACGCAGTATTTT. The encoded protein is CATSDLGGTGGTDTQYF.

CDR3 sequence reads: CASSKGLAGNLNTGELFF. The CDR3 nucleotides read TGTGCCAGCAGTAAGGGACTAGCGGGAAATCTTAACACCGGGGAGCTGTTTTTT. The gene calls are TRBV3-1 (or the pseudogene TRBV3-2) and TRBJ2-2; 13 bases are shared with TRBD2. This CDR3 region has 18 residues. Unmatched junction bases numbered 9, after V lost 6 bases and J lost 2 bases. Germline V gives CDR1 LGHDT, CDR2 YNNKEL (reference sequence).

The chain combines TRBV2 with TRBJ1-1; no definite D call. The CDR3 is 13 amino acids. Germline V gene data show CDR1 as SNHLY and CDR2 as FYNNEI. V shed 6 bases and J shed 1 base, with 9 bases lying between them. The CDR3 loop is CASRGSQNTEAFF. The CDR3 DNA is TGTGCCAGCAGGGGCAGCCAGAACACTGAAGCTTTCTTT.

This clone was seen a handful of times. The rearrangement joins TRBV6-1 to TRBJ2-7; TRBD2 is a possible D gene (6 bases). Germline V gene sequence: CDR1 MNHNS, CDR2 SASEGT. The ends were cut back, 1 base at V and 9 bases at J, with 19 bases in the middle. The CDR3 covers 15 residues. As DNA, the CDR3 is TGTGCCAGCAGTGAAGGGGTAGCGGCTCTTGGCGTGCAGTACTTC. Protein: CASSEGVAALGVQYF.

The chain has TRBV6-2 or TRBV6-3 and TRBJ2-1; 10 bases are shared with TRBD2. The CDR3 extends over 16 amino acids. CDR1 MNHEY and CDR2 SVGEGT come from the germline V gene. The trim removed 5 bases at V and 4 bases at J, leaving 8 bases unmatched. CDR3 sequence reads: CASSDRLAGLYNEQFF. In DNA, the CDR3 is TGTGCCAGCAGTGACCGACTAGCGGGCCTATACAATGAGCAGTTCTTC.

The chain employs TRBV7-9 and TRBJ2-5, with a possible D match to TRBD2 (6 bases). Germline lookup yields CDR1 SEHNR and CDR2 FQNEAQ (reference sequence). This CDR3 is 15 amino acids long. The V end was cut by 0 bases, the J end by 0 bases, with 8 bases between. CDR3 coding DNA: TGTGCCAGCAGCTTAGCGGGAGGTTACCAAGAGACCCAGTACTTC. Protein product: CASSLAGGYQETQYF. The full variable domain, completed using reference TRBV7-9 and TRBJ2-5, is DTGVSQNPRHKITKRGQNVTFRCDPISEHNRLYWYRQTLGQGPEFLTYFQNEAQLEKSRLLSDRFSAERPKGSFSTLEIQRTEQGDSAMYLCASSLAGGYQETQYFGPGTRLLVL.

The gene calls are TRBV11-2 and TRBJ2-3; 11 bases are shared with TRBD2. V trimming: 5 bases; J trimming: 2 bases; junction bases outside the gene matches: 6. The CDR3 runs to 16 residues. CDR1 SGHAT and CDR2 FQNNGV come from the germline V gene. For the CDR3, the DNA is TGTGCCAGCAGCCCCTTAGCGGGAGGGTCCACAGATACGCAGTATTTT. This encodes CASSPLAGGSTDTQYF.

This clone has just one count. The chain has TRBV4-2 and TRBJ1-1; tentatively, D is TRBD1 (6 bases). V lost 5 bases to trimming and J lost 1 base, with 8 bases between them. Germline assignment: CDR1 LGHNA and CDR2 YNFKEQ. The length of the CDR3 is 13 residues. CDR3 DNA sequence: TGTGCCAGCAGCTTACAGGGGAACACTGAAGCTTTCTTT. Amino acids: CASSLQGNTEAFF.

Notes on this clone: The germline gene is not matched at one end of the junction; a read error may be the cause. This rearrangement joins TRBV28 to TRBJ1-2; 8 nucleotides align to TRBD1. The CDR3 has 15 amino acids. The germline gives CDR1 MDHEN, CDR2 SYDVKM. As DNA, the CDR3 is TGTGCCAGCAGTGCCACCACCGCCACAGGGGGGTTACCTTGGTTC. It encodes CASSATTATGGLPWF.

The V call is TRBV18, the J call TRBJ2-7; 7 bases match TRBD1. V was pared by 5 bases and J by 2 bases, with 9 bases of the junction left unmatched. CDR1 and CDR2 from the germline V gene are KGHSH and LQKENI. This CDR3 has 15 amino acids. CDR3 amino acids: CASSSGQALPYEQYF. CDR3 DNA sequence: TGTGCCAGCTCATCTGGACAGGCCCTTCCCTACGAGCAGTACTTC.

The chain links TRBV6-1 to TRBJ1-1; TRBD1 matches at 7 bases. The length of the CDR3 is 15 residues. CDR1 MNHNS and CDR2 SASEGT come from the germline V gene. V gave up 2 bases and J gave up 4 bases; unmatched junction bases: 7. The CDR3 loop reads CASSESWAGGTEAFF. CDR3 coding DNA: TGTGCCAGCAGTGAAAGCTGGGCAGGGGGCACTGAAGCTTTCTTT.

The chain is built from TRBV29-1 and TRBJ1-1; D is undetermined. V was pared by 0 bases and J by 0 bases, with 5 bases between. The CDR3 has 13 residues. Germline CDR1 is SQVTM and CDR2 is ANQGSEA. The CDR3 sequence: CSVEDHLNTEAFF. The CDR3 DNA is TGCAGCGTTGAAGATCATTTGAACACTGAAGCTTTCTTT.

The chain is built from TRBV7-9 and TRBJ1-4; 7 bases are shared with TRBD1. CDR3 length: 14 residues. Germline V lookup: CDR1 SEHNR, CDR2 FQNEAQ (reference sequence). With V trimmed by 4 bases and J by 4 bases, 3 bases remained unmatched. The CDR3 nucleotides are TGTGCCAGCAGCTCGGGACAGCGTAATGAAAAACTGTTTTTT. This sequence encodes CASSSGQRNEKLFF. Drawing the rest from reference TRBV7-9 and TRBJ1-4, the complete variable domain is DTGVSQNPRHKITKRGQNVTFRCDPISEHNRLYWYRQTLGQGPEFLTYFQNEAQLEKSRLLSDRFSAERPKGSFSTLEIQRTEQGDSAMYLCASSSGQRNEKLFFGSGTQLSVL.

The rearrangement joins TRBV18 to TRBJ1-2, with D unresolved. The germline V gene has CDR1 KGHSH and CDR2 LQKENI. CDR3 size: 13 residues. V lost 2 bases and J 1 base, leaving 5 bases between the germline ends. The CDR3 here is CASSPDNNYGYTF. The CDR3 DNA reads as TGTGCCAGCTCACCAGACAATAACTATGGCTACACCTTC.

This sequence joins TRBV7-9 and TRBJ1-1, with a possible D match to TRBD1 (6 bases). The CDR3 is 16 amino acids. Trimming took 5 bases from V and 0 from J, leaving 16 bases between them. Germline V CDR1 and CDR2: SEHNR, FQNEAQ (reference sequence). In DNA form, the CDR3 reads TGTGCCAGCAGCAAAATGAACAGGGTCATGAACACTGAAGCTTTCTTT. It is translated as CASSKMNRVMNTEAFF.